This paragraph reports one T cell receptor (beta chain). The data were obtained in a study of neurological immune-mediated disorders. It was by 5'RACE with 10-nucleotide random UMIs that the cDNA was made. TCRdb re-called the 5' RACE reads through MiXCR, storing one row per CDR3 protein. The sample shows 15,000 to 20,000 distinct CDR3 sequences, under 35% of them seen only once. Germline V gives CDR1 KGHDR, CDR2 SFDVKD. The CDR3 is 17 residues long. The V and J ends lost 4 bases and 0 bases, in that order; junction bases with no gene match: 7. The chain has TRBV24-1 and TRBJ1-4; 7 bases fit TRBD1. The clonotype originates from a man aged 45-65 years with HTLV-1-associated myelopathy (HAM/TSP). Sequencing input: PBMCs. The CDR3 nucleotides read TGTGCCACCAGTGACGGGACAGACTTTGCAACTAATGAAAAACTGTTTTTT. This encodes CATSDGTDFATNEKLFF.